The 15 T cell receptor beta chains below all came from one sample that was sequenced in a study of CD8 T cells in Susac syndrome. About 0.5 to 1 ug RNA was reverse transcribed with random hexamers. TCRdb re-analysed the immunoSEQ multiplex PCR reads in MiXCR, keeping a single row per CDR3 protein. The sample lists hundreds of thousands of distinct CDR3 sequences; over 85% were seen once. Material for sequencing was CD4+ T cells from PBMCs. The receptors stem from a human donor with multiple sclerosis.

As DNA, the CDR3 is TGTGCCAGCAGCCAGGGACTGCAACAAGAGACCCAGTACTTC. As protein: CASSQGLQQETQYF. This sequence joins TRBV3-1 and TRBJ2-5, with D possibly being TRBD2 (6 bases). The ends were cut back, 3 bases at V and 2 bases at J, with 10 bases in the middle. The CDR3 contains 14 residues. Germline V lookup: CDR1 LGHDT, CDR2 YNNKEL (reference sequence).

The rearrangement links TRBV25-1 to TRBJ2-1; D is perhaps TRBD1 (6 bases). Germline V gene sequence: CDR1 MGHDK, CDR2 SYGVNS. This CDR3 has 14 amino acids. V dropped 0 bases and J dropped 10 bases, with 13 bases sitting between them. The CDR3 nucleotides are TGTGCCAGCAGTGAATATTCAGGGGCACGCGAGCAGTTCTTC. Encoded protein: CASSEYSGAREQFF.

The rearrangement joins TRBV2 to TRBJ2-7; D gene uncertain. The V and J ends lost 11 bases and 4 bases respectively, with 12 bases between them. The CDR3 has 11 residues. CDR1 SNHLY and CDR2 FYNNEI come from the germline V gene. CDR3 nucleotide sequence: TGTGCCTCGGTCGTAGAATACGAGCAGTACGTC. The encoded protein is CASVVEYEQYV.

The DNA for the CDR3 is TGTGCCAGCAGGTCGTTGGGGGCGGGTGATTCACCCCTCCACTTT. This codes for CASRSLGAGDSPLHF. This chain joins TRBV27 and TRBJ1-6, with a possible D match to TRBD1 (6 bases). V was trimmed by 6 bases and J by 8 bases, leaving 17 bases between them. In germline, CDR1 is MNHEY, CDR2 SMNVEV (reference sequence). CDR3 length: 15 amino acids.

V and J are TRBV4-1 and TRBJ1-5; D may be TRBD1 (5 bases). This CDR3 is 19 amino acids long. Germline V gene lookup returns CDR1 MGHRA and CDR2 YSYEKL. Trimming cost V 3 bases and J 0 bases, with 21 bases left between them. CDR3 sequence (DNA): TGCGCCAGCAGCCATGGCAGGGAGGGTTGGAAGTCTAGCAATCAGCCCCAGCATTTT. Translated: CASSHGREGWKSSNQPQHF.

The gene calls are TRBV20-1 and TRBJ2-1; D remains unclear. CDR1 DFQATT and CDR2 SNEGSKA come from the germline V gene (reference sequence). The CDR3 covers 14 residues. With 3 bases removed from V and 0 bases from J, the gap between germline ends came to 9 bases. The CDR3 DNA reads TGCAGTGCTAGGGACGTGAGCTCCTACAATGAGCAGTTCTTC. Encoded protein: CSARDVSSYNEQFF.

The chain combines TRBV6-2 or TRBV6-3 with TRBJ1-6; D may be TRBD1 (5 bases). V lost 6 bases and J lost 7, with 16 bases in between. This CDR3 region has 15 residues. Germline loops: CDR1 MNHEY, CDR2 SVGEGT. The CDR3 region has the DNA TGTGCCAGCAGACAAGCAGGAGGGGACAATTCACCCCTCCACTTT. It encodes CASRQAGGDNSPLHF.

The chain joins TRBV24-1 to TRBJ2-1, with 13 bases matching TRBD2. The CDR3 sequence is 16 residues long. J lost 3 bases, V lost 10 bases, and 8 bases had no gene match. Per germline, CDR1 KGHDR and CDR2 SFDVKD. The CDR3 spells CATQTTSGGGYNEQFF. Here the CDR3 DNA reads TGTGCCACGCAAACCACTAGCGGGGGGGGCTACAATGAGCAGTTCTTC.

CDR3 protein: CASSLTSGGDTQYF. The CDR3 DNA sequence: TGTGCCAGCAGCTTAACTAGCGGGGGGGATACGCAGTATTTT. The V and J genes are TRBV7-2 and TRBJ2-3; 12 nucleotides align to TRBD2. The germline V gene has CDR1 SGHTA and CDR2 FQGNSA. The V gene end was trimmed by 2 bases and the J gene end by 6 bases; junction bases not matched to a gene: 0. The CDR3 has 14 amino acids.

The rearrangement uses TRBV5-1 and TRBJ2-7, with 9 bases aligning to TRBD1. This CDR3 spans 16 amino acids. Germline V gene data show CDR1 as SGHRS and CDR2 as YFSETQ. With V trimmed by 8 bases and J by 0 bases, 12 bases remained unmatched. DNA of the CDR3: TGCGCCAGTACCCCCTTAGGGGGACAGGGCTCCTACGAGCAGTACTTC. It is translated as CASTPLGGQGSYEQYF.

V usage is TRBV9 and J usage is TRBJ2-7; weak D call: TRBD2 (7 bases). This CDR3 spans 13 amino acids. The germline V and J ends were trimmed by 0 bases and 5 bases, with 9 bases remaining between them. Germline CDR1 reads SGDLS; CDR2 reads YYNGEE. As DNA, the CDR3 is TGTGCCAGCAGCGTAGCCGGGGGGCACGAGCAGTACTTC. This codes for CASSVAGGHEQYF.

V is TRBV24-1 and J is TRBJ1-2; 8 bases map to TRBD1. This CDR3 has 16 residues. Germline V gene sequence: CDR1 KGHDR, CDR2 SFDVKD. V gave up 3 bases and J gave up 4 bases; unmatched junction bases: 9. As DNA, the CDR3 is TGTGCCACCAGTGATCTGGACAACAGGGGGGCCTATGGCTACACCTTC. Translating it yields CATSDLDNRGAYGYTF.

The chain couples TRBV29-1 to TRBJ2-1; possible D gene TRBD2, 5 bases. V shed 1 base and J shed 3 bases, with 7 bases lying between them. The CDR3 extends over 13 amino acids. The germline CDR1 and CDR2 sequences are SQVTM and ANQGSEA. CDR3 in amino acids: CSVEAGIYNEQFF. As DNA, the CDR3 is TGCAGCGTTGAAGCGGGGATCTACAATGAGCAGTTCTTC.

V usage is TRBV30 and J usage is TRBJ1-5; D is undetermined. The CDR3 sequence is 14 residues long. Germline CDR1 reads GTSNPN; CDR2 reads SVGIG (reference sequence). Trimming removed 0 bases at V and 3 bases at J, with 9 bases between. The CDR3 DNA reads as TGTGCCTGGAGTGTAAGCGGAGACAATCAGCCCCAGCATTTT. Protein product: CAWSVSGDNQPQHF.

This clonotype was recorded only once. This rearrangement joins TRBV6-1 to TRBJ1-3; a possible D gene is TRBD1 (6 bases). Germline loops: CDR1 MNHNS, CDR2 SASEGT. Trimming took off 1 base at V and 1 base at J, with 11 bases between the two ends. This CDR3 has 16 amino acids. This chain's CDR3 is CASSEGAGASGNTIYF. The CDR3 coding sequence is TGTGCCAGCAGTGAAGGCGCGGGGGCTTCTGGAAACACCATATATTTT.